The 20 T cell receptor beta chains below were found in one sample sequenced in a study of Ad26.COV2.S vaccination and SARS-CoV-2 variants. Produced via immunoSEQ multiplex PCR; TCRdb's table is partial and in-frame only. The sample has 350,000 to 500,000 clones, over 75% seen once. Treatment of the sample: over 15 received Ad26.COV2.S at low or high dose, single or two shots; 5 received placebo; per-sample allocation not given. Material that was analyzed had been drawn on day 63 after the first vaccine or placebo injection. Sequencing was performed on peripheral blood, taken in a trial of Ad26.COV2.S vaccine versus placebo. The receptor set was obtained from a person aged 18-65 years who received the Ad26.COV2.S COVID-19 vaccine or a placebo.

J is TRBJ2-3 and V is TRBV24-1, with D possibly TRBD1 on 5 matching bases. The CDR3 covers 16 residues. CDR1 is KGHDR and CDR2 is SFDVKD in the germline V gene. The ends were cut back, 5 bases at V and 1 base at J, with 15 bases in the middle. The CDR3 DNA is TGTGCCACCAGTGCTTTAACAGGACCCGGCACAGATACGCAGTATTTT. Translation: CATSALTGPGTDTQYF.

V is TRBV24-1 and J is TRBJ1-2, with 9 bases that match TRBD1. J gave up 4 bases and V 4 bases, and 6 bases lay outside the gene matches. Per the germline V gene, CDR1 is KGHDR and CDR2 is SFDVKD. The CDR3 is 15 amino acids. CDR3 nucleotide sequence: TGTGCCACCAGTGACCGAACAGGGGGCAGCTATGGCTACACCTTC. It specifies CATSDRTGGSYGYTF.

This sequence joins TRBV7-2 and TRBJ2-1, with 9 bases that match TRBD2. Looked up from germline, CDR1 is SGHTA and CDR2 is FQGNSA. The ends lost 5 bases at V and 6 bases at J; junction bases unmatched: 14. This CDR3 region has 17 residues. CDR3 DNA: TGTGCCAGCAGCCTCCTTCAGCGGGGGGTGGTCATCAATGAGCAGTTCTTC. Residues: CASSLLQRGVVINEQFF.

The V gene is TRBV28, the J gene TRBJ2-3, with unresolved D. V lost 1 base to trimming and J lost 0 bases, with 11 bases between them. There are 16 residues in the CDR3. Germline values: CDR1 MDHEN, CDR2 SYDVKM. CDR3 protein: CASSLSAITSTDTQYF. The CDR3 region has the DNA TGTGCCAGCAGTTTATCTGCCATAACTAGCACAGATACGCAGTATTTT.

This sequence joins TRBV5-1 and TRBJ1-2; D remains ambiguous. The CDR3 is 14 residues long. Trimming stripped 5 bases from V and 0 bases from J, with 11 bases between. Looked up from germline, CDR1 is SGHRS and CDR2 is YFSETQ. DNA for the CDR3: TGCGCCAGCAGAGTGTCAGCGACTAACTATGGCTACACCTTC. This translates into CASRVSATNYGYTF.

The chain has TRBV7-3 and TRBJ2-1; no firm D call. Germline V lookup: CDR1 SGHTA, CDR2 FQGTGA. Trimming cost V 2 bases and J 5 bases, with 7 bases left between them. The length of the CDR3 is 13 residues. The CDR3 nucleotides are TGTGCCAGCAGCTTATCGGTGGACAATGAGCAGTTCTTC. Translating gives CASSLSVDNEQFF.

The chain joins TRBV21-1 to TRBJ1-1; the listed D gene, TRBD1, was not tested against the DNA. TRBV21-1 is recorded as a pseudogene. The CDR3 covers 14 residues. The CDR3 DNA sequence: TGTGCCAGCAGCAAAGGAGCTGGGGGCAGGCGGGCTTTCTTT. It codes for CASSKGAGGRRAFF.

The chain couples TRBV7-8 to TRBJ1-3; D remains unclear. Germline values: CDR1 SGHVS, CDR2 FQNEAQ. V lost 4 bases to trimming and J lost 0 bases, with 7 bases between them. The CDR3 loop spans 14 amino acids. The CDR3 sequence is CASSYTVSGNTIYF. The DNA of the CDR3 is TGTGCCAGCAGCTATACGGTCTCTGGAAACACCATATATTTT.

The rearrangement joins TRBV4-3 to TRBJ1-2; possibly TRBD1 for D (6 bases). Per the germline V gene, CDR1 is LGHNA and CDR2 is YSLEER. The CDR3 contains 14 residues. Trimming shortened V by 3 bases and J by 8 bases, and 16 bases separated the two germline ends. CDR3 protein: CASSQAGGAGGYTF. DNA of the CDR3: TGCGCCAGCAGCCAGGCCGGGGGGGCAGGGGGCTACACCTTC.

The V gene is TRBV9, the J gene TRBJ2-5; D ambiguous. CDR3 size: 14 residues. The V and J ends lost 0 bases and 2 bases respectively, with 8 bases between them. Per the germline V gene, CDR1 is SGDLS and CDR2 is YYNGEE. This chain's CDR3 is CASSVGDFQETQYF. Here the CDR3 DNA reads TGTGCCAGCAGCGTAGGAGATTTTCAAGAGACCCAGTACTTC.

The chain joins TRBV5-6 to TRBJ1-6, with a tentative D call TRBD1 (5 bases). The germline V gene encodes CDR1 SGHDT and CDR2 YYEEEE. There are 15 residues in the CDR3. V lost 0 bases and J lost 6, with 10 bases in between. The CDR3 reads CASSLGTHGNSPLHF. The CDR3 nucleotides read TGTGCCAGCAGCTTGGGGACACACGGTAATTCACCCCTCCACTTT.

The rearrangement joins TRBV7-9 to TRBJ1-2, with TRBD1 matching over 7 bases. CDR3 length equals 12 residues. Trimming cost V 1 base and J 8 bases; bases outside gene matches: 1. Germline CDR1 and CDR2: SEHNR and FQNEAQ (reference sequence). The CDR3: CASSLDRGGYTF. CDR3 in DNA: TGTGCCAGCAGCTTAGACAGGGGAGGCTACACCTTC.

In nucleotides, the CDR3 is TGTGCCAGCAGCCAAATATCCAGGGGCGCCGGGGAGCTGTTTTTT. This codes for CASSQISRGAGELFF. V and J are TRBV3-1 (or the pseudogene TRBV3-2) and TRBJ2-2; D perhaps matches TRBD1 (6 bases). The germline gives CDR1 LGHDT, CDR2 YNNKEL (reference sequence). This CDR3 spans 15 amino acids. Trimming stripped 2 bases from V and 6 bases from J, with 13 bases between.

The rearrangement links TRBV24-1 to TRBJ1-1; no clear D gene. The CDR3 is made up of 12 amino acids. The germline CDR1 and CDR2 sequences are KGHDR and SFDVKD. V gave up 4 bases and J gave up 3 bases, with 5 bases separating them. In DNA, the CDR3 is TGTGCCACCAGTGACCGACACACTGAAGCTTTCTTT. Encoded protein: CATSDRHTEAFF.

The chain carries TRBV7-2 and TRBJ1-5; tentatively, D is TRBD1 (6 bases). CDR1 SGHTA and CDR2 FQGNSA come from the germline V gene. Trimming took 0 bases from V and 13 from J, leaving 13 bases between them. CDR3 length: 13 amino acids. This CDR3 is CASSLAEGDKQHF. In DNA, the CDR3 is TGTGCCAGCAGCTTAGCGGAGGGGGACAAACAGCATTTT.

This sequence joins TRBV24-1 and TRBJ2-1; 9 nucleotides match TRBD1. This CDR3 has 15 residues. Germline-derived CDR1 and CDR2 are KGHDR and SFDVKD. Trimming at V came to 4 bases and at J to 4 bases, leaving 4 bases not matched to a gene. CDR3 sequence (DNA): TGTGCCACCAGTGACCACAGGGGGCCATACAATGAGCAGTTCTTC. The encoded protein is CATSDHRGPYNEQFF.

The chain is built from TRBV28 and TRBJ2-2; unclear D gene. The CDR3 is made up of 16 amino acids. Per the germline V gene, CDR1 is MDHEN and CDR2 is SYDVKM. V lost 6 bases and J lost 2, with 16 bases in between. The CDR3 loop reads CASSLVGQINTGELFF. CDR3 DNA sequence: TGTGCCAGCAGCCTCGTCGGGCAGATCAACACCGGGGAGCTGTTTTTT.

The chain links TRBV4-1 to TRBJ1-1; D is undetermined. Trimming removed 1 base at V and 0 bases at J, with 9 bases between. In germline, CDR1 is MGHRA, CDR2 YSYEKL. The length of the CDR3 is 15 residues. This chain's CDR3 is CASSQGQSLNTEAFF. The CDR3 coding sequence is TGCGCCAGCAGCCAAGGGCAGAGTCTGAACACTGAAGCTTTCTTT.

This chain links TRBV28 with TRBJ1-5; TRBD1 aligns across 7 bases. The CDR3 covers 15 residues. Germline V gene lookup returns CDR1 MDHEN and CDR2 SYDVKM. J gave up 2 bases and V 7 bases, and 8 bases lay outside the gene matches. The CDR3 here is CASILTTGGNQPQHF. CDR3 in DNA: TGTGCCAGCATCCTCACAACAGGGGGCAATCAGCCCCAGCATTTT.

This clone was picked up one time. The V and J genes are TRBV5-6 and TRBJ2-5; 7 nucleotides agree with TRBD2. V dropped 3 bases and J dropped 6; count of bases not matched to a gene: 5. The CDR3 consists of 13 residues. Germline-derived CDR1 and CDR2 are SGHDT and YYEEEE. The CDR3 loop reads CASSSWGGQTQYF. Written as DNA, the CDR3 is TGTGCCAGCAGCTCTTGGGGGGGTCAGACCCAGTACTTC.